Presented here are 20 T cell receptor beta chains from one specimen sequenced in a study of control samples from healthy donors and cancer patients. Here immunoSEQ multiplex PCR was the method, and the copy in TCRdb shows in-frame clones only, minus some. The repertoire holds 150,000 to 200,000 clones, with roughly 88% as singletons. Material for sequencing was blood. Receptors originate from a man aged 18 to 30 in good health.

The chain links TRBV28 to TRBJ2-1, with 9 positions matching TRBD2. The junction had 6 bases not matched to a gene; V was cut back by 6 bases and J by 9 bases. The CDR3 loop spans 13 amino acids. Germline V gene sequence: CDR1 MDHEN, CDR2 SYDVKM. In DNA, the CDR3 is TGTGCCAGCAGGGGCGGGGGGGCCCCTGAGCAGTTCTTC. This sequence encodes CASRGGGAPEQFF.

V is TRBV5-4 and J is TRBJ2-1, with 14 bases fitting TRBD2. The CDR3 runs 16 residues. Germline-derived CDR1 and CDR2 are SGHNT and YYREEE (reference sequence). After removal of 4 bases from V and 2 bases from J, the junction contained 2 bases not matched to a gene. CDR3 DNA sequence: TGTGCCAGCAGCGTGGGACTAGCGGGGGCCTACAATGAGCAGTTCTTC. Protein product: CASSVGLAGAYNEQFF.

The chain has TRBV6-2 or TRBV6-3 and TRBJ2-2, with 7 bases identical to TRBD1. This CDR3 contains 15 residues. V trimming: 5 bases; J trimming: 5 bases; junction bases outside the gene matches: 8. Germline V CDR1 and CDR2: MNHEY, SVGEGT. The CDR3 nucleotides read TGTGCCAGCAGTGGTGGGACAGAGAGGACCGGGGAGCTGTTTTTT. This encodes CASSGGTERTGELFF.

The J gene is TRBJ2-3, the V gene TRBV19; D perhaps matches TRBD2 (6 bases). Trimming left V 8 bases short and J 5 bases short, with 11 bases between. This CDR3 contains 12 residues. The germline CDR1 and CDR2 sequences are LNHDA and SQIVND (reference sequence). This chain's CDR3 is CASESRGDTQYF. CDR3 in DNA: TGTGCCAGTGAGTCGCGGGGAGATACGCAGTATTTT.

The V gene is TRBV24-1, the J gene TRBJ1-5, with D perhaps TRBD1 (5 bases). With 3 bases removed from V and 10 bases from J, the gap between germline ends came to 15 bases. The CDR3 consists of 14 residues. CDR1 is KGHDR, CDR2 SFDVKD, per germline. The CDR3 reads CATSDVSGDGPQHF. The CDR3 DNA reads as TGTGCCACCAGTGATGTTTCCGGGGACGGCCCCCAGCATTTT.

The chain is built from TRBV27 and TRBJ2-1; 9 bases map to TRBD2. This CDR3 has 18 residues. V lost 4 bases, J lost 1 base, and 11 bases stayed unmatched. The V gene's germline CDR1 is MNHEY and CDR2 SMNVEV (reference sequence). The CDR3 bases are TGTGCCAGCAGTTCGCGGCAGGTAGCGGGGGATTCCTACAATGAGCAGTTCTTC. Amino acid sequence: CASSSRQVAGDSYNEQFF.

The rearrangement links TRBV9 to TRBJ1-1; TRBD1 matches at 12 bases. The V gene end was trimmed by 0 bases and the J gene end by 4 bases; junction bases not matched to a gene: 4. The length of the CDR3 is 16 residues. Germline V gene data show CDR1 as SGDLS and CDR2 as YYNGEE. In DNA form, the CDR3 reads TGTGCCAGCAGCGTAGGGGGACAGGGGGCGGGCACTGAAGCTTTCTTT. It yields the protein CASSVGGQGAGTEAFF.

This chain connects TRBV10-3 to TRBJ1-2; 7 positions match TRBD1. J lost 0 bases, V lost 4 bases, and 8 bases had no gene match. Germline CDR1 and CDR2: ENHRY and SYGVKD. The CDR3 runs 16 residues. CDR3 residues: CAISGGTDTSNYGYTF. CDR3 DNA: TGTGCCATCAGTGGCGGGACAGACACTTCTAACTATGGCTACACCTTC.

The J gene is TRBJ2-3, the V gene TRBV7-6, with D possibly matching TRBD1 (5 bases). There are 14 residues in the CDR3. Deletions cut 5 bases from V and 2 bases from J, with 11 bases between. Germline CDR1 SGHVS, CDR2 FNYEAQ. This CDR3 reads CASSKGSYTDTQYF. The CDR3 DNA sequence: TGTGCCAGCAGCAAGGGGTCTTACACAGATACGCAGTATTTT.

The chain couples TRBV7-8 to TRBJ2-1; the D is unclear. The V gene lost 0 bases and the J gene lost 7 bases, with 16 bases spanning the gap. The CDR3 is made up of 16 amino acids. Germline CDR1 reads SGHVS; CDR2 reads FQNEAQ. CDR3 sequence: CASSLAWTRQANEQFF. CDR3 DNA: TGTGCCAGCAGCTTAGCCTGGACCCGGCAGGCAAATGAGCAGTTCTTC.

The gene calls are TRBV7-9 and TRBJ1-2; 7 bases match TRBD1. V lost 5 bases, J lost 6 bases, and 6 bases stayed unmatched. The CDR3 spans 13 residues. Germline V gene lookup returns CDR1 SEHNR and CDR2 FQNEAQ (reference sequence). The chain's CDR3 is CASSTAQGDGYTF. CDR3 bases: TGTGCCAGCAGCACAGCTCAGGGGGATGGCTACACCTTC. Drawing the rest from reference TRBV7-9 and TRBJ1-2, the complete variable domain is DTGVSQNPRHKITKRGQNVTFRCDPISEHNRLYWYRQTLGQGPEFLTYFQNEAQLEKSRLLSDRFSAERPKGSFSTLEIQRTEQGDSAMYLCASSTAQGDGYTFGSGTRLTVV.

This rearrangement joins TRBV21-1 to TRBJ1-2. TRBV21-1 is a listed pseudogene. CDR3 size: 13 residues. The CDR3 bases are TGTGCCAGCAGCGGGGGAAAAAAGGCTGGCTACACCTTC. Its translation is CASSGGKKAGYTF.

This clone appeared a single time. At the DNA level, this CDR3 is encoded by other sequences in the same sample as well. The V and J genes are TRBV20-1 and TRBJ1-6, with D unresolved. Germline CDR1 and CDR2: DFQATT and SNEGSKA (reference sequence). CDR3 size: 13 residues. V lost 3 bases to trimming and J lost 3 bases, with 6 bases between them. CDR3 nucleotide sequence: TGCAGTGCTAGTGCAGACTATAATTCACCCCTCCACTTT. It is translated as CSASADYNSPLHF.

V usage is TRBV5-6 and J usage is TRBJ2-1; D is undetermined. Germline-derived CDR1 and CDR2 are SGHDT and YYEEEE. CDR3 length: 15 amino acids. Trimming shortened V by 0 bases and J by 4 bases, and 11 bases separated the two germline ends. The CDR3 nucleotides are TGTGCCAGCAGCTTGGCAACAGCCTATTACAATGAGCAGTTCTTC. This encodes CASSLATAYYNEQFF.

This clone has only a few counts. CDR3 in amino acids: CASSPRDRGGTEAFF. The CDR3 nucleotides read TGTGCCAGCAGCCCCCGCGACAGGGGAGGGACTGAAGCTTTCTTT. The genes are TRBV7-8 and TRBJ1-1, with 8 bases identical to TRBD1. Germline values: CDR1 SGHVS, CDR2 FQNEAQ. Losses at the gene ends were 5 bases for V and 5 bases for J; bases not matched to a gene: 10. CDR3 length: 15 residues.

The V and J genes are TRBV15 and TRBJ1-2, with D uncertain. The CDR3 totals 13 residues. Germline V CDR1 and CDR2: LNHNV, YYDKDF (reference sequence). V was cut by 1 base and J by 4 bases, with 7 bases left in between. DNA of the CDR3: TGTGCCACCAGCAGAGGTGAAGGCTATGGCTACACCTTC. This gives the protein CATSRGEGYGYTF.

The rearrangement links TRBV9 to TRBJ2-3, with D possibly being TRBD1 or TRBD2 (6 bases each). Trimming left V 0 bases short and J 4 bases short, with 9 bases between. The CDR3 is made up of 14 amino acids. Germline V gives CDR1 SGDLS, CDR2 YYNGEE. The CDR3: CASSVGGAADTQYF. The CDR3 DNA follows: TGTGCCAGCAGCGTAGGGGGGGCGGCAGATACGCAGTATTTT.

The rearrangement links TRBV20-1 to TRBJ1-2; the D is unclear. Germline CDR1 and CDR2: DFQATT and SNEGSKA (reference sequence). Trimming stripped 3 bases from V and 2 bases from J, with 13 bases between. The CDR3 contains 14 residues. The CDR3 DNA reads as TGCAGTGCTAGTAGCTCCCGGATAAACTATGGCTACACCTTC. Amino acids: CSASSSRINYGYTF.

The chain links TRBV6-4 to TRBJ2-1; 11 bases map to TRBD1. Germline CDR1 is MRHNA and CDR2 is SNTAGT. The CDR3 runs to 14 residues. V lost 2 bases and J lost 6; bases outside the gene matches: 0. This CDR3 is CASSDGTGGNEQFF. CDR3 DNA: TGTGCCAGCAGTGACGGGACAGGGGGCAATGAGCAGTTCTTC.

The V and J genes are TRBV7-2 and TRBJ2-7; D not certain. V lost 3 bases and J lost 3, with 12 bases in between. Germline values: CDR1 SGHTA, CDR2 FQGNSA. The CDR3 is made up of 14 amino acids. CDR3 loop: CASSFTEADYEQYF. As DNA, the CDR3 is TGTGCCAGCAGCTTTACCGAGGCCGACTACGAGCAGTACTTC.